The 16 T cell receptor beta chains below were found in one sample sequenced in a study of CD8+CD57+ T cells in acquired aplastic anemia. It was genomic DNA that served as the template for profiling TCR beta VDJ and CDR3. TCRdb used MiXCR to reprocess the reads, holding one entry per CDR3 protein. In the table there are fewer than 45,000 distinct CDR3 sequences, roughly 77% of which are singletons. The sequenced sample was sorted CD4+, CD8+, or CD8+CD57+ T cells (not recorded which) from PBMCs. These receptors originate from a human donor in good health, serving as a control.

This clonotype occurred a few times. This rearrangement joins TRBV25-1 to TRBJ1-4, with 9 nucleotides matching TRBD1. This CDR3 spans 15 amino acids. Looked up from germline, CDR1 is MGHDK and CDR2 is SYGVNS. J was trimmed by 8 bases and V by 0 bases; bases with no gene match: 4. CDR3 DNA sequence: TGTGCCAGCAGTGAATATGGGACAGGGAGGGAAAAACTGTTTTTT. Encoded protein: CASSEYGTGREKLFF.

V usage is TRBV11-1 and J usage is TRBJ2-3, with TRBD1 matching over 7 bases. The CDR3 has 16 amino acids. The V segment lost 5 bases and the J segment 2 bases; nucleotides outside the gene matches: 10. Per the germline V gene, CDR1 is SGHAT and CDR2 is FQDESV (reference sequence). The CDR3 nucleotides are TGTGCCAGCAGCCTCGGATTGGGACAGAACACAGATACGCAGTATTTT. This encodes CASSLGLGQNTDTQYF.

V is TRBV15 and J is TRBJ2-5; unclear D gene. The V end was cut by 1 base, the J end by 5 bases, with 2 bases between. The CDR3 length is 11 residues. Germline lookup yields CDR1 LNHNV and CDR2 YYDKDF (reference sequence). CDR3 nucleotides: TGTGCCACCAGCAGAGGGGAGACCCAGTACTTC. This encodes CATSRGETQYF. The full variable domain, in which reference TRBV15 and TRBJ2-5 provide the parts outside the CDR3, is DAMVIQNPRYQVTQFGKPVTLSCSQTLNHNVMYWYQQKSSQAPKLLFHYYDKDFNNEADTPDNFQSRRPNTSFCFLDIRSPGLGDTAMYLCATSRGETQYFGPGTRLLVL.

The sample holds one count of this clonotype. Mismatch with germline at one junction end may stem from a read error. The V call is TRBV7-3, the J call TRBJ2-5; 9 bases are shared with TRBD2. This CDR3 comprises 15 residues. Per the germline V gene, CDR1 is SGHTA and CDR2 is FQGTGA. CDR3 amino acids: CASSLLLAGQETQYF. The CDR3, as DNA: TGCGCCAGCAGCCTCCTCCTAGCGGGGCAAGAGACCCAGTACTTC.

The V and J genes are TRBV2 and TRBJ1-2; tentatively, D is TRBD1 (6 bases). The germline gives CDR1 SNHLY, CDR2 FYNNEI. Trimming removed 9 bases at V and 4 bases at J, with 12 bases between. This CDR3 region has 12 residues. The CDR3 DNA is TGTGCCAGACGGACAGAATTCTATGGCTACACCTTC. Its protein is CARRTEFYGYTF.

The chain couples TRBV19 to TRBJ2-1; 12 nucleotides match TRBD2. CDR3 length: 15 amino acids. The V segment lost 6 bases and the J segment 4 bases; nucleotides outside the gene matches: 4. Germline V CDR1 and CDR2: LNHDA, SQIVND (reference sequence). The CDR3 spells CASRTSGGGYNEQFF. The DNA of the CDR3 is TGTGCCAGTAGGACTAGCGGGGGAGGGTACAATGAGCAGTTCTTC.

This clonotype was found once. One end of the junction does not line up with germline, which may come from a read error. The V call is TRBV29-1, the J call TRBJ2-7; D is ambiguous. This CDR3 comprises 13 residues. The germline V gene has CDR1 SQVTM and CDR2 ANQGSEA. The CDR3 protein is CSVVPSNSYELYF. The CDR3 DNA sequence: TGCAGCGTTGTCCCCTCAAATTCTTACGAGCTGTACTTC.

The chain carries TRBV10-3 and TRBJ1-1; TRBD1 might be the D (6 bases). Trimming removed 6 bases at V and 4 bases at J, with 6 bases between. Germline values: CDR1 ENHRY, CDR2 SYGVKD. This CDR3 comprises 11 residues. CDR3 region: CAISRGTEAFF. In DNA form, the CDR3 reads TGTGCCATCAGCAGGGGCACTGAAGCTTTCTTT.

The chain links TRBV7-7 to TRBJ2-1; 8 bases agree with TRBD2. The CDR3 length is 16 residues. The germline V gene has CDR1 SSHAT and CDR2 FNYEAQ (reference sequence). V was clipped by 5 bases and J by 8 bases; unmatched bases: 14. For the CDR3, the DNA is TGTGCCAGCAGCCAAGCCGGGATAGCGGGACGGGATGAGCAGTTCTTC. As protein: CASSQAGIAGRDEQFF.

V is TRBV2 and J is TRBJ2-7; TRBD1 is a possible D gene (5 bases). CDR3 length equals 13 residues. The V and J ends lost 5 bases and 2 bases respectively, with 10 bases between them. CDR1 and CDR2 from the germline V gene are SNHLY and FYNNEI. The CDR3 sequence: CASSSDSAYEQYF. In DNA form, the CDR3 reads TGTGCCAGCAGTTCCGACAGCGCCTACGAGCAGTACTTC.

The CDR3 DNA sequence: TGTGCCAGCAGCTTTTCAGTGAGCGAGGGGGTGAAGCAGTACTTC. This translates into CASSFSVSEGVKQYF. This rearrangement joins TRBV7-8 to TRBJ2-5; D may be TRBD1 (6 bases). The CDR3 loop spans 15 amino acids. CDR1 and CDR2 (germline): SGHVS, FQNEAQ. V was clipped by 3 bases and J by 11 bases, with 22 bases between them.

DNA for the CDR3: TGTGCCAGCAGCCAAGAGGAACCTGGCTACGAGCAGTACTTC. Translation gives CASSQEEPGYEQYF. The chain carries TRBV2 and TRBJ2-7; D gene uncertain. The CDR3 spans 14 residues. V was shortened by 6 bases and J by 3 bases, with 15 bases between the two germline ends. Germline CDR1 SNHLY, CDR2 FYNNEI.

The count of this clonotype is one. A read error may account for a junction end that differs from germline. The genes are TRBV18 and TRBJ1-2, with D maybe TRBD1 (5 bases). Germline V gives CDR1 KGHSH, CDR2 LQKENI. This CDR3 spans 14 amino acids. The CDR3 bases are TGTGCCAGCTCACCGGCCCGGGGGGAGTACGGCTACGCCTTC. Protein sequence: CASSPARGEYGYAF.

The V gene is TRBV12-3 or TRBV12-4, the J gene TRBJ2-3; D is perhaps TRBD1 (5 bases). The J call is doubtful: the DNA matches TRBJ1-5 better. CDR3 length equals 17 residues. The CDR3 coding sequence is TGTGCCAGCAGTTTAGCGCTAATAGCGGGACGCACAGATATGCAGCATTTT. Translation gives CASSLALIAGRTDMQHF.

The chain recombines TRBV15 with TRBJ2-7; 10 bases fit TRBD1. V shed 0 bases and J 6 bases; nucleotides not matched to a gene: 11. Germline lookup yields CDR1 LNHNV and CDR2 YYDKDF (reference sequence). The CDR3 consists of 17 residues. CDR3 DNA: TGTGCCACCAGCAGAGATCTGTCCCGGGACAGGGGACGCGAGCAGTACTTC. Translating gives CATSRDLSRDRGREQYF. The whole variable domain, filled in from reference TRBV15 and TRBJ2-7, reads DAMVIQNPRYQVTQFGKPVTLSCSQTLNHNVMYWYQQKSSQAPKLLFHYYDKDFNNEADTPDNFQSRRPNTSFCFLDIRSPGLGDTAMYLCATSRDLSRDRGREQYFGPGTRLTVT.

This clonotype rates as medium-sized. Compared with germline, one end of the junction differs, possibly owing to a read error. V and J are TRBV20-1 and TRBJ1-4; the match to TRBD1 covers 7 bases. The germline CDR1 and CDR2 sequences are DFQATT and SNEGSKA (reference sequence). This CDR3 comprises 15 residues. CDR3 in DNA: TGCAGTGCTAGAGATGAGGGACAGCCTAAGGAAAAACTGTTTTTT. It encodes CSARDEGQPKEKLFF.